This T cell receptor (beta chain) was profiled in a study of shared clonotypes between healthy human individuals. As for the study in general: Samples came from a couple of female and a few male donors aged 18 to 49.

The table lists this clone with a count of one. What it binds is not known. The J segment lost 5 bases and the V segment lost 5 bases, leaving 24 bases of the junction unmatched. The CDR3 extends over 20 amino acids. CDR1 and CDR2 from the germline V gene are MDHEN and SYDVKM. Study-wide results and limits: Investigators expected sequencing depth to affect clonotype sharing among donors. Rarefaction exposed incomplete sorted-subset sequencing despite large depth.

Sequencing used immunoSEQ multiplex PCR; TCRdb keeps in-frame clones, though not all of them. The profile shows approximately 980,000 clones, 76% of them singletons. Naive CD45RA+ and memory CD45RA-negative subsets were split from CD4+ cells. This TCR was recovered from a man younger than 30 in good health. Sequences were obtained from memory CD4+ T cells sorted from blood. This sample's subset: CD45RA-negative fraction. The chain couples TRBV28 to TRBJ1-5; 7 bases align to TRBD1. CDR3 region: CASSRQGDPLRSLSYQPQHF. The CDR3 coding sequence is TGTGCCAGCAGTCGGCAGGGGGACCCCCTGAGGAGCCTCTCGTATCAGCCCCAGCATTTT. Full variable domain (rest looked up from reference TRBV28 and TRBJ1-5): DVKVTQSSRYLVKRTGEKVFLECVQDMDHENMFWYRQDPGLGLRLIYFSYDVKMKEKGDIPEGYSVSREKKERFSLILESASTNQTSMYLCASSRQGDPLRSLSYQPQHFGDGTRLSIL.